A selection of T cell receptor beta chains follows, all from one sample in a study of T cell repertoires in cytomegalovirus infection. TCRdb re-analysed the reads in MiXCR, keeping a single row per CDR3 protein. In the table there are around 140,000 distinct CDR3 sequences, approximately 30% of which are singletons. Their recognized antigens are unknown. The material was CD8+ T cells from cultured PBMCs, obtained from culture after CMV antigen stimulation. These receptors were obtained from a human donor in good health (CMV status not recorded). Some clones in this sample may be carry-over from other donors' samples. Both conserved end residues are part of each CDR3. The D gene is left open where the match is weak. Clone size, where shown, is once, few, many, or a class for clones that have expanded.

NA	TRBV7-9	NA	TRBJ2-5	CASSPILGVVGETQYF	TGTGCCAGCAGCCCTATCCTCGGGGTGGTCGGGGAGACCCAGTACTTC
once	TRBV7-4	NA	TRBJ2-3	CASSPRLQESTDTQYF	TGTGCCAGCAGCCCCCGGCTACAGGAGAGCACAGATACGCAGTATTTT
NA	TRBV2	NA	TRBJ2-4	CASSEWQGNIQYF	TGTGCCAGCAGTGAATGGCAGGGAAACATTCAGTACTTC
NA	TRBV6-2/TRBV6-3	TRBD2	TRBJ2-7	CASSPSAGVSAYEQYF	TGTGCCAGCAGTCCTTCCGCGGGGGTTTCCGCCTACGAGCAGTACTTC
few	TRBV27	NA	TRBJ2-6	CASRLEGVGSGANVLTF	TGTGCCAGCAGGCTCGAAGGGGTTGGCTCTGGGGCCAACGTCCTGACTTTC
many	TRBV2	NA	TRBJ1-1	CASGEGTEAFF	TGTGCCAGCGGAGAGGGTACTGAAGCTTTCTTT
NA	TRBV7-9	TRBD1	TRBJ2-1	CASSRGQVAYNEQFF	TGTGCCAGCAGCCGTGGACAGGTGGCCTACAATGAGCAGTTCTTC
NA	TRBV5-1	TRBD1	TRBJ1-1	CASSPYGTGKSEAFF	TGCGCCAGCAGCCCCTACGGGACAGGGAAATCCGAAGCTTTCTTT
few	TRBV10-3	NA	TRBJ1-3	CAIFTGSGNTIYF	TGTGCCATCTTCACAGGCTCTGGAAACACCATATATTTT
NA	TRBV19	NA	TRBJ2-2	CASSMDLNTGELFF	TGTGCCAGTAGTATGGACCTCAACACCGGGGAGCTGTTTTTT
NA	TRBV6-5	TRBD1	TRBJ2-7	CASSPGQGAYYEQYF	TGTGCCAGCAGTCCGGGACAGGGGGCTTACTACGAGCAGTACTTC
NA	TRBV6-6	NA	TRBJ2-3	CASSYSSTSTDTQYF	TGTGCCAGCAGTTACTCGAGTACTAGCACAGATACGCAGTATTTT
NA	TRBV19	NA	TRBJ2-7	CASSAQGSSYEQYF	TGTGCCAGTAGTGCACAGGGTAGCTCCTACGAGCAGTACTTC
few	TRBV19	TRBD2	TRBJ2-3	CASSIGFAGGPTDTQYF	TGTGCCAGTAGTATCGGGTTTGCGGGGGGGCCCACAGATACGCAGTATTTT
NA	TRBV2	TRBD1	TRBJ1-5	CASSESAGGQPQHF	TGTGCCAGCAGTGAATCGGCAGGGGGTCAGCCCCAGCATTTT
many	TRBV7-8	NA	TRBJ1-1	CASSPRVGVHTEAFF	TGTGCCAGCAGCCCAAGAGTGGGGGTTCACACTGAAGCTTTCTTT
many	TRBV12-3/TRBV12-4	TRBD1	TRBJ1-1	CASSPTTGKGTEAFF	TGTGCCAGCAGTCCGACGACAGGGAAAGGCACTGAAGCTTTCTTT
NA	TRBV29-1	NA	TRBJ2-1	CSVVTPDENEQFF	TGCAGCGTTGTAACACCCGATGAGAATGAGCAGTTCTTC
few	TRBV28	NA	TRBJ2-7	CASSLPGTVSYEQYF	TGTGCCAGCAGTTTGCCCGGGACCGTGTCCTACGAGCAGTACTTC
NA	TRBV27	NA	TRBJ1-1	CASSLSGGRTEAFF	TGTGCCAGCAGTTTATCCGGGGGGCGGACTGAAGCTTTCTTT
NA	TRBV18	TRBD1	TRBJ2-1	CASSPRTGQGEGEQFF	TGTGCCAGCTCACCACGAACGGGACAGGGGGAGGGTGAGCAGTTCTTC
many	TRBV10-3	NA	TRBJ2-3	CAISGGQAGLYF	TGTGCCATCAGTGGTGGGCAGGCCGGTTTGTATTTT
once	TRBV19	NA	TRBJ2-7	CASSISNSGAGEQYF	TGTGCCAGTAGTATCTCAAATTCAGGGGCGGGCGAGCAGTACTTC
NA	TRBV7-2	TRBD1	TRBJ2-1	CASSWPVGQAYNEQFF	TGTGCCAGCAGCTGGCCCGTGGGACAGGCGTACAATGAGCAGTTCTTC
NA	TRBV19	TRBD1	TRBJ2-2	CASSIGTGETGELFF	TGTGCCAGTAGTATCGGGACAGGGGAGACCGGGGAGCTGTTTTTT
NA	TRBV27	TRBD2	TRBJ2-3	CASSSFSGGAGTDTQYF	TGTGCCAGCAGTTCCTTTAGCGGGGGGGCCGGCACAGATACGCAGTATTTT
NA	TRBV7-9	NA	TRBJ2-5	CASSLLTIQETQYF	TGTGCCAGCAGCTTACTGACGATCCAAGAGACCCAGTACTTC
NA	TRBV19	NA	TRBJ2-5	CASSPGDQLQETQYF	TGTGCCAGTAGTCCCGGGGACCAACTCCAAGAGACCCAGTACTTC
few	TRBV7-6	TRBD2	TRBJ2-1	CASSLASGVYNEQFF	TGTGCCAGCAGCTTAGCTAGCGGGGTCTACAATGAGCAGTTCTTC
many	TRBV3-1	NA	TRBJ2-7	CASSPELTGTSYEQYF	TGTGCCAGCAGCCCAGAATTGACCGGAACCTCTTACGAGCAGTACTTC
NA	TRBV7-8	TRBD1	TRBJ1-2	CASSDSDRGKNYGYTF	TGTGCCAGCAGCGACTCGGACAGGGGGAAAAACTATGGCTACACCTTC
few	TRBV5-1	TRBD1	TRBJ2-3	CASSWDRRTDTQYF	TGCGCCAGCAGCTGGGACAGAAGAACAGATACGCAGTATTTT
NA	TRBV3-1	NA	TRBJ2-3	CASSQDGGPSPDTQYF	TGTGCCAGCAGCCAAGATGGGGGGCCTAGCCCAGATACGCAGTATTTT
many	TRBV7-9	NA	TRBJ2-3	CASTNQGASTDTQYF	TGTGCCAGCACCAACCAAGGGGCTAGCACAGATACGCAGTATTTT
NA	TRBV4-1	NA	TRBJ1-1	CASRYYDGMNTEAFF	TGCGCCAGCAGGTACTACGACGGGATGAACACTGAAGCTTTCTTT
many	TRBV5-6	TRBD2	TRBJ2-1	CASRPVAGTSGDDEQFF	TGTGCCAGCAGACCCGTAGCCGGGACTAGCGGGGATGATGAGCAGTTCTTC
few	TRBV4-1	NA	TRBJ1-2	CASSQDRGSNYGYTF	TGCGCCAGCAGCCAAGATAGAGGCAGCAACTATGGCTACACCTTC
few	TRBV6-1	NA	TRBJ1-1	CASSDTGYTEAFF	TGTGCCAGCAGTGATACGGGGTACACTGAAGCTTTCTTT
NA	TRBV27	NA	TRBJ1-1	CASSLGAATEAFF	TGTGCCAGCAGTTTAGGGGCGGCCACTGAAGCTTTCTTT
few	TRBV6-8	NA	TRBJ1-1	CASSPGAMNTEAFF	TGTGCCAGCAGTCCGGGGGCAATGAACACTGAAGCTTTCTTT
NA	TRBV7-9	NA	TRBJ1-5	CASSLEGKLNQPQHF	TGTGCCAGCAGCTTAGAGGGCAAGCTAAATCAGCCCCAGCATTTT
NA	TRBV2	NA	TRBJ2-7	CASSEAGDHLRYEQYF	TGTGCCAGCAGTGAAGCCGGGGACCACTTACGCTACGAGCAGTACTTC
NA	TRBV12-3/TRBV12-4	NA	TRBJ1-2	CASSSTGLRYGYTF	TGTGCCAGCAGCTCTACAGGGTTGAGATATGGCTACACCTTC
few	TRBV28	NA	TRBJ2-3	CASSTNPQEPDTQYF	TGTGCCAGCAGTACAAATCCACAGGAACCAGATACGCAGTATTTT
NA	TRBV9	TRBD2	TRBJ2-1	CASSVVSGGYEQFF	TGTGCCAGCAGCGTAGTGAGCGGGGGGTATGAGCAGTTCTTC
NA	TRBV6-6	NA	TRBJ2-5	CASSSIAGMAGGTQYF	TGTGCCAGCAGTTCCATCGCAGGGATGGCTGGCGGGACCCAGTACTTC
NA	TRBV19	NA	TRBJ2-1	CAIDRDTGGGGSYNEQFF	TGTGCCATCGACCGGGACACAGGGGGCGGGGGGTCCTACAATGAGCAGTTCTTC